This T cell receptor beta chain was captured in a study of T cells in Graves' hyperthyroidism and ophthalmopathy. Patients affected by ophthalmopathy presented a Clinical Activity Score of at least 3, a NOSPECS grade of at least 4, and disease duration below 3 months. The study based diagnoses on clinical symptoms, serum thyroxine and TRAb, thyroid ultrasound and orbital computed tomography. Study-wide points: Among clonotypes expanded in thyroid above 0.001, most were also found in blood. The model made its ophthalmopathy prediction, and onset followed a median roughly six months later.

From germline, CDR1 is SGDLS and CDR2 YYNGEE. The CDR3 spans 16 residues. V lost 4 bases and J lost 2, with 18 bases in between. Authors of the study amplified TCR beta CDR3 regions from RNA transcripts. The HTBI set primed first-round TCR CDR3 RT-PCR. TCRdb re-called the multiplex PCR reads through MiXCR, storing one row per CDR3 protein. The data hold 530,000 or so distinct CDR3 sequences, with roughly 18% observed a single time. This clonotype turned up a few times. The antigen remains undetermined. V and J are TRBV9 and TRBJ2-5; perhaps TRBD1 as D (7 bases). The specimen sequenced was blood. The receptor was derived from a woman aged 18-29 years with Graves' ophthalmopathy. The CDR3 DNA reads as TGTGCCAGCAGCCCAGGCGGACAGGAGGGACAAGAGACCCAGTACTTC. It is translated as CASSPGGQEGQETQYF.